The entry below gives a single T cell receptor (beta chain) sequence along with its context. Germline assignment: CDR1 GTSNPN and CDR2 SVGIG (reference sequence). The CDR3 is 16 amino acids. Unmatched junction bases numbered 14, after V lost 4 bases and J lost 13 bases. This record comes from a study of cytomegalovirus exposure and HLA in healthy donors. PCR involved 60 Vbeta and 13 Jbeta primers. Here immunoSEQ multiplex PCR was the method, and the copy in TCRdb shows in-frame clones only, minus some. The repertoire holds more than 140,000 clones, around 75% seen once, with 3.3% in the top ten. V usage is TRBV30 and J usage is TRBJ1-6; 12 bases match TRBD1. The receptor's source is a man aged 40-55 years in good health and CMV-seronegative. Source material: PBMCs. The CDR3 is CAWTIPGTGGEIPLHF. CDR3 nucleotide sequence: TGTGCCTGGACTATACCCGGGACAGGGGGCGAGATTCCCCTCCACTTT. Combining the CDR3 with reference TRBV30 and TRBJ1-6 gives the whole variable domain SQTIHQWPATLVQPVGSPLSLECTVEGTSNPNLYWYRQAAGRGLQLLFYSVGIGQISSEVPQNLSASRPQDRQFILSSKKLLLSDSGFYLCAWTIPGTGGEIPLHFGNGTRLTVT.